This T cell receptor beta chain was sequenced for a study of T cells in Graves' hyperthyroidism and ophthalmopathy. RNA transcripts provided the source from which TCR beta CDR3 regions were amplified. The HTBI primer set drove a first-round RT-PCR of the TCR CDR3. MiXCR, applied by TCRdb to the multiplex PCR reads, yields one record per CDR3 protein. This sample has about 420,000 distinct CDR3 sequences; about 15% occur once, and the top ten carry around 7.7%. Lactation, pregnancy, other autoimmune disease or uncontrolled infection excluded patients. Per germline, CDR1 DFQATT and CDR2 SNEGSKA (reference sequence). V lost 0 bases and J 3 bases, leaving 15 bases between the germline ends. The CDR3 runs 15 residues.

This rearrangement joins TRBV20-1 to TRBJ2-7; maybe TRBD2 (5 bases). Specimen: blood. The origin of this receptor is a woman between 18 and 29 years old with Graves' hyperthyroidism. CDR3 region: CSARDRTGLGYEQYF. The CDR3 nucleotides are TGCAGTGCTAGAGACCGGACTGGCCTCGGCTACGAGCAGTACTTC.